The rows below give T cell receptor beta chains drawn from one sample of a study of blood T cell repertoires in COVID-19. Sequencing was performed with immunoSEQ multiplex PCR; in TCRdb, only in-frame clones are kept and a portion is missing. Among about 200,000 clones listed, more than 75% were seen once. The sample taken for sequencing was PBMCs or T cells enriched from blood (not recorded which). These receptor sequences come from a man in his forties with acute COVID-19. CDR3s leave out the opening cysteine and the closing phenylalanine or tryptophan. Each record gives: CDR3 protein, CDR3 length, clone size, J gene, V gene. Rows give clone size only sometimes, using once, few, many, or a class for an expanded clone.

CDR3aa: ASSSGQWNQKLF
len: 12
abundance: -
j_gene: TRBJ1-4
v_gene: TRBV14

CDR3aa: ASSPGQGPSTDTQY
len: 14
abundance: -
j_gene: TRBJ2-3
v_gene: TRBV11-3

CDR3aa: ATHGTGDTGELF
len: 12
abundance: -
j_gene: TRBJ2-2
v_gene: TRBV27

CDR3aa: ASSSTSSYNEQF
len: 12
abundance: once
j_gene: TRBJ2-1
v_gene: TRBV7-9

CDR3aa: ASSLVLQAGGPSYNEQF
len: 17
abundance: -
j_gene: TRBJ2-1
v_gene: TRBV11-3

CDR3aa: ASSPSQGNGYT
len: 11
abundance: -
j_gene: TRBJ1-2
v_gene: TRBV7-9

CDR3aa: ASSPSSGSSYEQY
len: 13
abundance: once
j_gene: TRBJ2-7
v_gene: TRBV11-2

CDR3aa: ASSVTGGLYNEQF
len: 13
abundance: -
j_gene: TRBJ2-1
v_gene: TRBV9

CDR3aa: ASSLTGVGIDEQF
len: 13
abundance: -
j_gene: TRBJ2-1
v_gene: TRBV4-1

CDR3aa: ASRQQGHPRDEQF
len: 13
abundance: -
j_gene: TRBJ2-1
v_gene: TRBV3-1/TRBV3-2

CDR3aa: ASSPLPGQGGYT
len: 12
abundance: -
j_gene: TRBJ1-2
v_gene: TRBV6-6

CDR3aa: ASSPRGASGSYNEQF
len: 15
abundance: once
j_gene: TRBJ2-1
v_gene: TRBV13

CDR3aa: ASSFPGFAVPY
len: 11
abundance: -
j_gene: TRBJ2-3
v_gene: TRBV7-9

CDR3aa: ASSEAFQYEQY
len: 11
abundance: -
j_gene: TRBJ2-7
v_gene: TRBV2

CDR3aa: ASSPRTSGDQDTQY
len: 14
abundance: -
j_gene: TRBJ2-3
v_gene: TRBV28

CDR3aa: SVQSGSPDTQY
len: 11
abundance: -
j_gene: TRBJ2-3
v_gene: TRBV29-1

CDR3aa: ASSQEGQKNSPLH
len: 13
abundance: -
j_gene: TRBJ1-6
v_gene: TRBV5-1

CDR3aa: ASSWHRGTNQPQH
len: 13
abundance: -
j_gene: TRBJ1-5
v_gene: TRBV5-6

CDR3aa: ASSQARRNYGYT
len: 12
abundance: -
j_gene: TRBJ1-2
v_gene: TRBV4-2

CDR3aa: ASSATGADTQY
len: 11
abundance: -
j_gene: TRBJ2-3
v_gene: TRBV2

CDR3aa: ASNPDRTTNEKLF
len: 13
abundance: -
j_gene: TRBJ1-4
v_gene: TRBV2

CDR3aa: ASSSEQY
len: 7
abundance: -
j_gene: TRBJ2-7
v_gene: TRBV11-2

CDR3aa: ASMKEQRTYEQY
len: 12
abundance: -
j_gene: TRBJ2-7
v_gene: TRBV2

CDR3aa: ACRDLRADTQY
len: 11
abundance: -
j_gene: TRBJ2-3
v_gene: TRBV30

CDR3aa: ASSLPGYNQPQH
len: 12
abundance: -
j_gene: TRBJ1-5
v_gene: TRBV7-2

CDR3aa: AWSGTRLGPLH
len: 11
abundance: -
j_gene: TRBJ1-6
v_gene: TRBV30

CDR3aa: AWGAFGGSGNTIY
len: 13
abundance: -
j_gene: TRBJ1-3
v_gene: TRBV30

CDR3aa: ASSPTSGRDGETQY
len: 14
abundance: -
j_gene: TRBJ2-5
v_gene: TRBV28

CDR3aa: ASRLAFTGELF
len: 11
abundance: -
j_gene: TRBJ2-2
v_gene: TRBV28

CDR3aa: ASSQAMGVLYEQY
len: 13
abundance: few
j_gene: TRBJ2-7
v_gene: TRBV3-1/TRBV3-2

CDR3aa: ASSIKGLAGSYNEQF
len: 15
abundance: -
j_gene: TRBJ2-1
v_gene: TRBV19

CDR3aa: ASSLPGNYNEQF
len: 12
abundance: -
j_gene: TRBJ2-1
v_gene: TRBV27

CDR3aa: ASTYDNEQF
len: 9
abundance: -
j_gene: TRBJ2-1
v_gene: TRBV12-3/TRBV12-4

CDR3aa: ASSLSGDGYT
len: 10
abundance: -
j_gene: TRBJ1-2
v_gene: TRBV5-4